The rows below give T cell receptor beta chains drawn from one sample of a study of CD8+CD57+ T cells in acquired aplastic anemia. TCRdb independently ran MiXCR on the reads; one entry per CDR3 protein. The sample consists of 450,000 to 550,000 distinct CDR3 sequences, roughly 34% of them appearing once. Sequenced material: sorted CD4+, CD8+, or CD8+CD57+ T cells (not recorded which) from PBMCs. The receptors here all came from a human donor with aplastic anemia. Both conserved end residues are part of each CDR3. The D gene is left open where the match is weak. Not every row has a clone size; where given, it reads once, few, many or a size class.

D,V,J,size,DNA,CDR3
.,TRBV7-8,TRBJ2-5,many,TGTGCCAGCAGCCCGCGACCGGAGGGGGAGACCCAGTACTTC,CASSPRPEGETQYF
TRBD2,TRBV29-1,TRBJ2-2,.,TGCAGCGTTGAAACCGGACTAGCGGGAGACACCGGGGAGCTGTTTTTT,CSVETGLAGDTGELFF
TRBD2,TRBV10-3,TRBJ2-1,.,TGTGCCATCAGTGAGTCTAGCGGGGGGGCAGATGAGCAGTTCTTC,CAISESSGGADEQFF
.,TRBV4-2,TRBJ2-7,few,TGTGCCAGCAGCCAGAGAGCGGACGGCTACGAGCAGTACTTC,CASSQRADGYEQYF
.,TRBV12-3/TRBV12-4,TRBJ2-7,few,TGTGCCAGTGCCTTCGGGGGCCCCCCCTACGAGCAGTACTTC,CASAFGGPPYEQYF
.,TRBV13,TRBJ2-3,.,TGTGCCAGCAGCTCGCTGGGCCAACGCACAGATACGCAGTATTTT,CASSSLGQRTDTQYF
.,TRBV7-6,TRBJ2-5,many,TGTGCCAGCAGCTTTACTACAGAACAAGAGACCCAGTACTTC,CASSFTTEQETQYF
TRBD2,TRBV2,TRBJ2-1,.,TGTGCCAGCAGTGAGACCGCTAGCGGGAGGTACAATGAGCAGTTCTTC,CASSETASGRYNEQFF
TRBD2,TRBV15,TRBJ2-7,many,TGTGCCACCAGCAGAGATCTCCTTAGTTTTGGCGGGAGGCCCTACGAGCAGTACTTC,CATSRDLLSFGGRPYEQYF
TRBD1,TRBV10-3,TRBJ2-1,many,TGTGCCATCTTAAAGGGGACAGGCCAAAGCTCCTACAATGAGCAGTTCTTC,CAILKGTGQSSYNEQFF
.,TRBV7-9,TRBJ1-4,.,TGTGCCAGCAGCCCGGATGGAGCAACTAATGAAAAACTGTTTTTT,CASSPDGATNEKLFF
.,TRBV25-1,TRBJ2-3,.,TGTGCCAGCAGCCACCTAGGAGGGGGCCCGGATACGCAGTATTTT,CASSHLGGGPDTQYF
.,TRBV5-5,TRBJ1-5,.,TGTGCCAGCAGCTTGGCCTTTAGGTCCGAAGAGCCCCAGCATTTT,CASSLAFRSEEPQHF
.,TRBV3-1,TRBJ2-1,.,TGTGCCAGCAGCCAACCCGACTCTAAGGAGCAGTTCTTC,CASSQPDSKEQFF
.,TRBV2,TRBJ2-7,.,TGTGCCAGCAGTTTGGGGGGGCTGGCGGCCTACGAGCAGTACTTC,CASSLGGLAAYEQYF
.,TRBV29-1,TRBJ1-1,many,TGCAGCGTTACCGGGTACAGCACTGAAGCTTTCTTT,CSVTGYSTEAFF
.,TRBV19,TRBJ1-2,few,TGTGCCAGTAGTACCCCGGGGGCCAGTAGCTACACCTTC,CASSTPGASSYTF
TRBD2,TRBV29-1,TRBJ2-3,.,TGCGGCGTTATACGACTAGCGGGATCTTCAGATACGCAGTATTTT,CGVIRLAGSSDTQYF
.,TRBV7-3,TRBJ2-7,.,TGTGCCAGCAGCCCACGCCCTTCGGGAGCCTACGAGCAGTACTTC,CASSPRPSGAYEQYF
TRBD1,TRBV29-1,TRBJ2-7,few,TGCAGCTCCGGGACAGGGGCCTACGAGCAGTACTTC,CSSGTGAYEQYF